These 15 T cell receptor beta chains were all obtained from the same sample, sequenced in a study of shared clonotypes between healthy human individuals. The method was immunoSEQ multiplex PCR; TCRdb's version includes in-frame clones alone and lacks a portion of them. This sample has 650,000 to 700,000 clones, with about nine tenths found just once. The source material was memory CD8+ T cells from PBMCs. Described subset: CD45RO+ cells pooled with CCR7-negative TemRA cells. These receptor sequences come from a man between 18 and 29 years old in good health. Some clones in this sample may be carry-over from other donors' samples.

The rearrangement links TRBV6-1 to TRBJ2-3; 13 positions agree with TRBD2. Germline V gives CDR1 MNHNS, CDR2 SASEGT. Trimming took 7 bases from V and 4 from J; bases not matched to a gene: 5. This CDR3 region has 15 residues. The CDR3 DNA follows: TGTGCCAGCAAACTAGCGGGAGGGAGCCCAGATACGCAGTATTTT. Translating it yields CASKLAGGSPDTQYF.

This clone occurred once. This chain links TRBV28 with TRBJ2-5, with 7 bases that match TRBD1. The V segment lost 3 bases and the J segment 5 bases; nucleotides outside the gene matches: 12. There are 16 residues in the CDR3. CDR1 and CDR2 from the germline V gene are MDHEN and SYDVKM. This chain's CDR3 is CASSFLPGQRGETQYF. The CDR3 DNA is TGTGCCAGCAGTTTCCTCCCGGGACAGAGGGGGGAGACCCAGTACTTC.

This chain joins TRBV28 and TRBJ2-5, with D possibly TRBD1 on 5 matching bases. The germline V and J ends were trimmed by 5 bases and 1 base, with 11 bases remaining between them. The CDR3 length is 14 residues. Germline-derived CDR1 and CDR2 are MDHEN and SYDVKM. The CDR3 here is CASSRTPAQETQYF. The DNA for the CDR3 is TGTGCCAGCAGTCGGACACCCGCCCAAGAGACCCAGTACTTC. The full variable domain, in which reference TRBV28 and TRBJ2-5 provide the parts outside the CDR3, is DVKVTQSSRYLVKRTGEKVFLECVQDMDHENMFWYRQDPGLGLRLIYFSYDVKMKEKGDIPEGYSVSREKKERFSLILESASTNQTSMYLCASSRTPAQETQYFGPGTRLLVL.

This clone showed up just a few times. V is TRBV5-4 and J is TRBJ1-6; 8 bases align to TRBD1. J was trimmed by 2 bases and V by 4 bases; bases with no gene match: 8. The CDR3 has 17 residues. The germline gives CDR1 SGHNT, CDR2 YYREEE (reference sequence). DNA of the CDR3: TGTGCCAGCAGCATCCAGGGGGCAGGGACCTATAATTCACCCCTCCACTTT. It translates to CASSIQGAGTYNSPLHF.

This chain links TRBV5-1 with TRBJ2-5; the D is unclear. The J call is doubtful: the DNA matches TRBJ2-7 better. The CDR3 totals 14 residues. Germline CDR1 SGHRS, CDR2 YFSETQ. The CDR3 DNA reads TGCGCCAGCAGCTCCGTCCCTGATAACCACGAGCAGTACTTC. It specifies CASSSVPDNHEQYF.

This chain joins TRBV7-9 and TRBJ2-6, with D hard to call. V lost 10 bases to trimming and J lost 3 bases, with 22 bases between them. Germline V CDR1 and CDR2: SEHNR, FQNEAQ (reference sequence). The CDR3 length is 17 residues. CDR3 nucleotides: TGTGCCAATACCCCCCAGGACCGCCGTATTGGGGCCAACGTCCTGACTTTC. Translated: CANTPQDRRIGANVLTF.

The V and J genes are TRBV5-6 and TRBJ2-3; D is undetermined. The CDR3 consists of 12 residues. Per germline, CDR1 SGHDT and CDR2 YYEEEE. Trimming shortened V by 0 bases and J by 11 bases, and 10 bases separated the two germline ends. CDR3 bases: TGTGCCAGCAGCTTGGGGGATTTTAGGCAGTATTTT. The encoded protein is CASSLGDFRQYF.

This chain joins TRBV28 and TRBJ1-5; D is perhaps TRBD1 (5 bases). The CDR3 spans 16 residues. Looked up from germline, CDR1 is MDHEN and CDR2 is SYDVKM. V was cut by 4 bases and J by 10 bases, with 23 bases left in between. The CDR3 spells CASSSLFIRPGIPQHF. The DNA for the CDR3 is TGTGCCAGCAGTTCCCTCTTCATACGACCAGGGATCCCCCAGCATTTT. The variable domain in full, completed from reference TRBV28 and TRBJ1-5, reads DVKVTQSSRYLVKRTGEKVFLECVQDMDHENMFWYRQDPGLGLRLIYFSYDVKMKEKGDIPEGYSVSREKKERFSLILESASTNQTSMYLCASSSLFIRPGIPQHFGDGTRLSIL.

V and J are TRBV27 and TRBJ2-1; 11 nucleotides match TRBD2. Germline CDR1 MNHEY, CDR2 SMNVEV (reference sequence). This CDR3 is 12 amino acids long. V was pared by 4 bases and J by 10 bases, with 0 bases of the junction left unmatched. CDR3 nucleotide sequence: TGTGCCAGCAGTTCTAGCGGGAGGGAGCAGTTCTTC. Residues: CASSSSGREQFF.

The genes are TRBV27 and TRBJ1-1; D is perhaps TRBD1 (6 bases). The V end lost 6 bases, the J end lost 4 bases, and 12 bases lay between the germline ends. Germline V gives CDR1 MNHEY, CDR2 SMNVEV (reference sequence). This CDR3 is 13 amino acids long. The chain's CDR3 is CASSLLGATEAFF. As DNA, the CDR3 is TGTGCCAGCAGCCTCTTGGGGGCCACTGAAGCTTTCTTT.

This chain joins TRBV19 and TRBJ2-1; D gene ambiguous. From germline, CDR1 is LNHDA and CDR2 SQIVND (reference sequence). CDR3 length equals 14 residues. Between the trimmed V and J ends, which lost 4 bases and 4 bases, there was a span of 11 bases. Here the CDR3 DNA reads TGTGCCAGTAGTACCCCCGGGCCGTACAATGAGCAGTTCTTC. Protein sequence: CASSTPGPYNEQFF.

CDR3: CASSQTVGGEQYF. The CDR3 DNA reads TGTGCCAGCAGCCAAACCGTCGGGGGCGAGCAGTACTTC. This chain links TRBV25-1 with TRBJ2-7, with D possibly being TRBD2 (6 bases). This CDR3 contains 13 residues. Germline CDR1 reads MGHDK; CDR2 reads SYGVNS. Trimming pared 6 bases from V and 6 bases from J, leaving 15 bases between.

CDR3 DNA: TGTGCCTGGAGTGGGCAGATTAATGAAAAACTGTTTTTT. Translated: CAWSGQINEKLFF. The V gene is TRBV30, the J gene TRBJ1-4; D call uncertain. The V and J ends lost 1 base and 4 bases respectively, with 7 bases between them. The germline gives CDR1 GTSNPN, CDR2 SVGIG (reference sequence). The CDR3 covers 13 residues.

This chain uses TRBV7-2 with TRBJ1-2; possible D gene TRBD1, 5 bases. CDR1 SGHTA and CDR2 FQGNSA come from the germline V gene. The CDR3 runs 14 residues. V was cut by 2 bases and J by 8 bases, with 15 bases left in between. This CDR3 is CASSLIGTGSGYTF. CDR3 nucleotides: TGTGCCAGCAGCTTAATTGGGACCGGAAGCGGCTACACCTTC.

The chain has TRBV5-6 and TRBJ2-1; D remains ambiguous. From germline, CDR1 is SGHDT and CDR2 YYEEEE. The CDR3 spans 11 residues. V was trimmed by 3 bases and J by 8 bases, leaving 6 bases between them. CDR3 bases: TGTGCCAGCAGCTCACCTGATGAGCAGTTCTTC. The encoded protein is CASSSPDEQFF. Looking up the rest from reference TRBV5-6 and TRBJ2-1 gives the full variable domain: DAGVTQSPTHLIKTRGQQVTLRCSPKSGHDTVSWYQQALGQGPQFIFQYYEEEERQRGNFPDRFSGHQFPNYSSELNVNALLLGDSALYLCASSSPDEQFFGPGTRLTVL.